This T cell receptor (beta chain) was sequenced for a study of cytomegalovirus exposure and HLA in healthy donors. With 60 Vbeta and 13 Jbeta primers, the PCR was carried out. The assay was immunoSEQ multiplex PCR, and TCRdb's table has in-frame clones only and misses some. The table has 55,000 to 70,000 clones, around 86% seen once. Per the germline V gene, CDR1 is MGHDK and CDR2 is SYGVNS. J was trimmed by 5 bases and V by 8 bases; bases with no gene match: 5. The CDR3 extends over 13 amino acids. Sequencing input: PBMCs. The receptor comes from a woman in her 30s in good health and CMV-seronegative. The chain has TRBV25-1 and TRBJ2-5; 10 bases line up with TRBD1. CDR3 nucleotide sequence: TGTGCCAGCCGACAGGGGGCGTGGGAGACCCAGTACTTC. Its protein is CASRQGAWETQYF.